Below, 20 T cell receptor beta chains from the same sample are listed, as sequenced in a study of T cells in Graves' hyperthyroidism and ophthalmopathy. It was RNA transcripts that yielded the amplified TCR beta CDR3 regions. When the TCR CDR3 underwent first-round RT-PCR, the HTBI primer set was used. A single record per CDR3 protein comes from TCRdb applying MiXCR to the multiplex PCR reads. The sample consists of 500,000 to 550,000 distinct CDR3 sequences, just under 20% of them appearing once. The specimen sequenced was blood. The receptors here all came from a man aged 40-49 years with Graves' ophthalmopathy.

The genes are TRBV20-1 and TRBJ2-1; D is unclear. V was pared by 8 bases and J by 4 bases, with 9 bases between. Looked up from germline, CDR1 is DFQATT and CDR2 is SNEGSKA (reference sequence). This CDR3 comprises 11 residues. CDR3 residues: CSCLDYNEQFF. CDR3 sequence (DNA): TGCAGTTGCCTGGATTACAATGAGCAGTTCTTC.

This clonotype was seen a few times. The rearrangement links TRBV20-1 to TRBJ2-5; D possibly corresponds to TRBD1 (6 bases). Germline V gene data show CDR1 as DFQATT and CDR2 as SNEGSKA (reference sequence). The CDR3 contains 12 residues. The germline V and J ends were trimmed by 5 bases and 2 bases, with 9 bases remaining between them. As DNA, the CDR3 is TGCAGTGCTGGACAGCCTCAAGAGACCCAGTACTTC. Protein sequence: CSAGQPQETQYF.

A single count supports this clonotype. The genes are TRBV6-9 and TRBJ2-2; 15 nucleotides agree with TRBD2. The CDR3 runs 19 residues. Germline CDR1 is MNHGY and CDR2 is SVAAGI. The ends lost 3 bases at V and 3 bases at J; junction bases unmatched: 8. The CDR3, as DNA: TGTGCCAGCAGTTACCTCATGGGACTAGCGGGGGGTTACACCGGGGAGCTGTTTTTT. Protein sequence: CASSYLMGLAGGYTGELFF.

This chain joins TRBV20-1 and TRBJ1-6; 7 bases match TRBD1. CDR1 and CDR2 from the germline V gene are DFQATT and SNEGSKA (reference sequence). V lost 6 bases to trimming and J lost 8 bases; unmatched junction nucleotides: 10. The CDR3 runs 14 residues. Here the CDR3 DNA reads TGCAGTGCGAGGAAGGGGGCATCTGATTCACCCCTCCACTTT. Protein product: CSARKGASDSPLHF.

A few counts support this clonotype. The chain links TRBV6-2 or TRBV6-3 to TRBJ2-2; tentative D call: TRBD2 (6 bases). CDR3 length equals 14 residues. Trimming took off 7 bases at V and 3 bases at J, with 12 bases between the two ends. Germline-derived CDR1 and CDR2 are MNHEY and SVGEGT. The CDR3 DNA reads TGTGCCAGCATGGGACTCAGGCACACCGGGGAGCTGTTTTTT. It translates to CASMGLRHTGELFF.

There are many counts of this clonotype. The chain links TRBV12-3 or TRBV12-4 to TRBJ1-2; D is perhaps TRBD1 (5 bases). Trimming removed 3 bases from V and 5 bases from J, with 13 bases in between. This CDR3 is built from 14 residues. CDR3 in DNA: TGTGCCAGCAGTTTCGGGCAGGGCCTATATGGCTACACCTTC. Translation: CASSFGQGLYGYTF.

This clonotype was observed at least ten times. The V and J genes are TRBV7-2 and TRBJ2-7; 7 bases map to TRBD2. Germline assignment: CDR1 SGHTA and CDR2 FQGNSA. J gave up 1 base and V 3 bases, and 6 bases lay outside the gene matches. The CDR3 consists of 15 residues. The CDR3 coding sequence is TGTGCCAGCAGCTTTCGGGGGGAAACATCCTACGAGCAGTACTTC. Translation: CASSFRGETSYEQYF.

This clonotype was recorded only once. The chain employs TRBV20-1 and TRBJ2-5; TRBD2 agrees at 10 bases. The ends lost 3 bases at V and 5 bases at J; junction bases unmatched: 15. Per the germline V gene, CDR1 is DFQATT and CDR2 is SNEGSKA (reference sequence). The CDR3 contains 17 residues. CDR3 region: CSARTFKLLAGMETQYF. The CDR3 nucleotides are TGCAGTGCTAGGACCTTCAAGCTACTAGCGGGGATGGAGACCCAGTACTTC.

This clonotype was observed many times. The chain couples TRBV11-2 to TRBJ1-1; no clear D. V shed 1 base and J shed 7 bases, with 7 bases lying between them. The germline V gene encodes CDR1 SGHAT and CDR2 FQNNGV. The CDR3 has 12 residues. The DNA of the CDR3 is TGTGCCAGCAGCTTAGTTGGCATTGAAGCTTTCTTT. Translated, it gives CASSLVGIEAFF.

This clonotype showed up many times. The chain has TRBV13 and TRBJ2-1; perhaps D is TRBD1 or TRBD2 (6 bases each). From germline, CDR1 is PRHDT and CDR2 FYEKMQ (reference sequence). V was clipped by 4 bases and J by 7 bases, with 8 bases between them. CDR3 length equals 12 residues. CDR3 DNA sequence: TGTGCCAGCAGCTCGGGGGCTAATGAGCAGTTCTTC. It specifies CASSSGANEQFF.

CDR3 sequence reads: CASSVGVFEAFF. For the CDR3, the DNA is TGTGCCAGCAGTGTGGGCGTCTTTGAAGCTTTCTTT. The V call is TRBV28, the J call TRBJ1-1, with D hard to call. The CDR3 spans 12 residues. V lost 5 bases to trimming and J lost 7 bases, with 11 bases between them. Germline V gene data show CDR1 as MDHEN and CDR2 as SYDVKM.

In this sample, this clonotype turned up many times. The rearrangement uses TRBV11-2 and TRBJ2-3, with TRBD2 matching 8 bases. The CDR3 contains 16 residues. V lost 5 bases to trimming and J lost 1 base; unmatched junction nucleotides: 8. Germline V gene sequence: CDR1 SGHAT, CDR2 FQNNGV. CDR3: CASSPVGRVGTDTQYF. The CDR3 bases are TGTGCCAGCAGCCCAGTCGGGAGGGTTGGCACAGATACGCAGTATTTT.

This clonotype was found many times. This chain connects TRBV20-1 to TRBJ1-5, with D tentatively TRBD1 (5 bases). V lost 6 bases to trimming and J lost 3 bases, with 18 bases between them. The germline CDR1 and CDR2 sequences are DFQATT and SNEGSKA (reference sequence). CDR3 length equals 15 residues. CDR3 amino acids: CSAERPTGNNQPQHF. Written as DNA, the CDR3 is TGCAGTGCCGAAAGGCCCACAGGCAACAATCAGCCCCAGCATTTT.

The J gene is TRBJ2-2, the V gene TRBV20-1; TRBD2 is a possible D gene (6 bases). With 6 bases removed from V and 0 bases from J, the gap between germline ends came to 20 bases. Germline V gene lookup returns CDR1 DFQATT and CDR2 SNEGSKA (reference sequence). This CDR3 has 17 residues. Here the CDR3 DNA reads TGCAGTGCCCAAGGGAGCGGGCCGAGGGCGAACACCGGGGAGCTGTTTTTT. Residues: CSAQGSGPRANTGELFF.

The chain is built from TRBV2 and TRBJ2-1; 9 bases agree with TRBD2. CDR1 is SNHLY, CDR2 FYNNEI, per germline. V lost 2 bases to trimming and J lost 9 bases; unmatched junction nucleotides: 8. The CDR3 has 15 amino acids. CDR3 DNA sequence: TGTGCCAGCAGTGAATGGCAAGCGGGGGGAGGTGAGCAGTTCTTC. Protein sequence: CASSEWQAGGGEQFF.

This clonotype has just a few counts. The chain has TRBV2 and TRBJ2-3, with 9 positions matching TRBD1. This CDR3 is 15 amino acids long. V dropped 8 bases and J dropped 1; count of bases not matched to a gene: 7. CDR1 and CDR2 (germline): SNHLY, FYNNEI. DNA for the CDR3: TGTGCCAGCGACCGGACAGGGGTGGGCACAGATACGCAGTATTTT. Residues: CASDRTGVGTDTQYF.

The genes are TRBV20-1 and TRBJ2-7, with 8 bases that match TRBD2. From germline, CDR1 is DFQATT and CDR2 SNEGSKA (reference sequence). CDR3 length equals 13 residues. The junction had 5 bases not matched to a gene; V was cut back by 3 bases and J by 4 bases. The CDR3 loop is CSASRLAGYEQYF. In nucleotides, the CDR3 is TGCAGTGCTAGTCGCCTAGCGGGTTACGAGCAGTACTTC.

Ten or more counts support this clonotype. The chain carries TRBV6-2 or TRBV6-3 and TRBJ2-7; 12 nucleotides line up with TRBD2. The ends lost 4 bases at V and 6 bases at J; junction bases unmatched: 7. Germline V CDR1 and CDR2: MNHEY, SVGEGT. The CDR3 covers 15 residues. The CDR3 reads CASSSLTSGSGEQYF. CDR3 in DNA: TGTGCCAGCAGTTCACTGACTAGCGGGAGTGGCGAGCAGTACTTC.

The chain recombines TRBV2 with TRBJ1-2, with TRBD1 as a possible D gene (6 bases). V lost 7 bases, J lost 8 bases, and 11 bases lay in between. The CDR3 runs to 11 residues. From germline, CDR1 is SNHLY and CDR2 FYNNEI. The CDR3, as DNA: TGTGCCAGCAACAGGGCCGGGGGCTACACCTTC. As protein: CASNRAGGYTF.

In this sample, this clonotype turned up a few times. CDR3 residues: CASSMGAQNEKLFF. The CDR3 nucleotides read TGTGCCAGTAGTATGGGGGCACAGAATGAAAAACTGTTTTTT. This rearrangement joins TRBV19 to TRBJ1-4, with D possibly being TRBD1 (6 bases). Germline CDR1 LNHDA, CDR2 SQIVND (reference sequence). V was cut by 3 bases and J by 5 bases, with 10 bases left in between. The CDR3 covers 14 residues.